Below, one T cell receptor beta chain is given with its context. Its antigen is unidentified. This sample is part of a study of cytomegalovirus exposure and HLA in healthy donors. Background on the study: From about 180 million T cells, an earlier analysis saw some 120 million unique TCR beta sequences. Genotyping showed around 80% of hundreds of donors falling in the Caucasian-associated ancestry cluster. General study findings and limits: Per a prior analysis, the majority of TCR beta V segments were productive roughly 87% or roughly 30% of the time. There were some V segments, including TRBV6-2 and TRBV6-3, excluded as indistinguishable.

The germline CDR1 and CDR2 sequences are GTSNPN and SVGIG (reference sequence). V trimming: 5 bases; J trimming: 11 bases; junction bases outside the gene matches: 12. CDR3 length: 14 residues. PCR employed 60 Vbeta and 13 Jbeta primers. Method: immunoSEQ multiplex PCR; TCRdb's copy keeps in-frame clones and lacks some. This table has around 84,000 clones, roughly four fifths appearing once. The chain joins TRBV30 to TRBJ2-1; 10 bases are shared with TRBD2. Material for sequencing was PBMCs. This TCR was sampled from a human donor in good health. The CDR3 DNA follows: TGTGCCTGGTCGTTTAGCGGGGGGAATACTCAGCAGTTCTTC. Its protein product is CAWSFSGGNTQQFF.